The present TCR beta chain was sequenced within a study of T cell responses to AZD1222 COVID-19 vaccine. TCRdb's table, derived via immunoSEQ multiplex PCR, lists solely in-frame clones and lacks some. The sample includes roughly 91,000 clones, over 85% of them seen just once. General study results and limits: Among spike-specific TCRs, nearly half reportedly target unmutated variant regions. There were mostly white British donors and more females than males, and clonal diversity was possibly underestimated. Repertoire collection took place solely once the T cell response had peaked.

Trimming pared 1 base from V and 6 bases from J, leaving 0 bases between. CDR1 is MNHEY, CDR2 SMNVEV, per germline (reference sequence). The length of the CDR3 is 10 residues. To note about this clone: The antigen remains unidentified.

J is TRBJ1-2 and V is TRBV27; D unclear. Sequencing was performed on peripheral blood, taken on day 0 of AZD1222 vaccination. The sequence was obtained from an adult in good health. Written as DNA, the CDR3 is TGTGCCAGCAGTTTATATGGCTACACCTTC. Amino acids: CASSLYGYTF.